This T cell receptor (beta chain) was recorded in a study of molecular identifiers for immune sequencing clone quantification. V dropped 7 bases and J dropped 3 bases, with 24 bases sitting between them. Germline CDR1 and CDR2: LNHDA and SQIVND (reference sequence). CDR3 length: 17 residues. TCRdb recomputed calls from the PCR reads with MiXCR, one row per CDR3 protein. The repertoire holds approximately 500,000 distinct CDR3 sequences, with roughly 23% as singletons. The source is a human donor in good health. Some libraries in this study had Jurkat cell RNA spiked in. The chain uses TRBV19 and TRBJ1-1; maybe TRBD1 (5 bases). The sample consisted of naive CD8+ T cells from blood, with Jurkat cell RNA spiked in. The subset denotes: FACS-sorted CD8+CD4-CCR7+CD45RA+ naive T cells. DNA of the CDR3: TGTGCCAGTACCGAGGCAGGGATTAGGGTGGTGGACACTGAAGCTTTCTTT. Translated, it gives CASTEAGIRVVDTEAFF.